The clone carrying this T cell receptor (beta chain) was counted only a few times. These data are taken from a study of blood T cell repertoires in COVID-19. Study background: The United States, Italy and Spain were the sources of the acute and convalescent COVID-19 samples.

Germline CDR1 and CDR2: SGHRS and YFSETQ. There are 15 residues in the CDR3. The V and J ends lost 6 bases and 0 bases, in that order; junction bases with no gene match: 3. Generated by immunoSEQ multiplex PCR, the TCRdb table keeps only in-frame clones and is missing some. The sample records some 97,000 clones, around 90% being singletons. The clonotype was recovered from a human donor in a cohort sampled during active COVID-19. The J gene is TRBJ2-2, the V gene TRBV5-1, with 9 bases identical to TRBD2. The sequencing input was peripheral blood. CDR3 DNA: TGCGCCAGCAACCCTAGCGGGACGAACACCGGGGAGCTGTTTTTT. Its translation: CASNPSGTNTGELFF. The variable domain in full, completed from reference TRBV5-1 and TRBJ2-2, reads KAGVTQTPRYLIKTRGQQVTLSCSPISGHRSVSWYQQTPGQGLQFLFEYFSETQRNKGNFPGRFSGRQFSNSRSEMNVSTLELGDSALYLCASNPSGTNTGELFFGEGSRLTVL.